The present T cell receptor beta chain was sequenced within a study of shared clonotypes between healthy human individuals. Whole-study results and caveats: Incompleteness in sorted-subset sequencing, despite large depth, was shown by rarefaction.

Between the trimmed V and J ends, which lost 2 bases and 3 bases, there was a span of 8 bases. Germline assignment: CDR1 MDHEN and CDR2 SYDVKM. The CDR3 loop spans 13 amino acids. The table came from immunoSEQ multiplex PCR; TCRdb's copy has only in-frame clones and leaves some out. This repertoire shows some 2.4 million clones, more than 85% found once; its top ten account for 0.36%. Participating donors were healthy, HIV-negative adults free of recent acute infections or vaccinations. A word on this clone: Its matching antigen is unknown.

The specimen sequenced was naive CD4+ T cells from PBMCs. Specified subset: CD45RA+ positively selected. The clonotype comes from a man between 18 and 29 years old in good health. Some clones in this sample may be carry-over from other donors' samples. The chain uses TRBV28 and TRBJ2-7; D is undetermined. The CDR3 sequence: CASSLETIYEQYF. CDR3 bases: TGTGCCAGCAGTTTAGAGACAATCTACGAGCAGTACTTC.